Each of the 18 T cell receptor beta chains below was sequenced from the same sample in a study of OX40 agonist ivuxolimab in advanced cancers. Assay used: immunoSEQ multiplex PCR; TCRdb lists only in-frame clones, some missing. The sample lists just over 45,000 clones, roughly 94% occurring once. The specimen comprised CD4+ or CD8+ T cells sorted from blood, sampled in a trial of the OX40 agonist ivuxolimab. The receptors come from an adult with an advanced solid tumor such as melanoma, head and neck, liver or kidney cancer.

This chain joins TRBV4-3 and TRBJ2-7, with TRBD1 as a possible D gene (6 bases). The ends were cut back, 0 bases at V and 2 bases at J, with 11 bases in the middle. From germline, CDR1 is LGHNA and CDR2 YSLEER. The length of the CDR3 is 15 residues. The CDR3 here is CASSQDLGGTYEQYF. The DNA for the CDR3 is TGCGCCAGCAGCCAAGATTTAGGGGGAACCTACGAGCAGTACTTC.

This chain joins TRBV6-5 and TRBJ2-7; D is perhaps TRBD2 (6 bases). V lost 6 bases and J lost 1, with 13 bases in between. CDR1 is MNHEY, CDR2 SVGAGI, per germline. There are 14 residues in the CDR3. As DNA, the CDR3 is TGTGCCAGCAGCTTGGGACTGGGATCCTACGAGCAGTACTTC. The encoded protein is CASSLGLGSYEQYF.

This clone was seen just once. This CDR3 reads CSVERAGQGRWVSTDTQYF. The CDR3 bases are TGCAGCGTTGAGAGGGCGGGACAGGGGAGGTGGGTGAGCACAGATACGCAGTATTTT. This chain links TRBV29-1 with TRBJ2-3; TRBD1 matches at 10 bases. CDR3 length: 19 residues. With V trimmed by 3 bases and J by 0 bases, 15 bases remained unmatched. The germline V gene has CDR1 SQVTM and CDR2 ANQGSEA.

CDR3 sequence: CASSRLKGTEAFF. The CDR3 DNA follows: TGCGCCAGCAGCCGACTGAAGGGAACTGAAGCTTTCTTT. This chain links TRBV4-1 with TRBJ1-1; D unclear. Germline V lookup: CDR1 MGHRA, CDR2 YSYEKL. Between the trimmed V and J ends, which lost 4 bases and 5 bases, there was a span of 11 bases. The CDR3 runs to 13 residues.

The rearrangement uses TRBV28 and TRBJ2-7; 10 nucleotides agree with TRBD1. This CDR3 has 16 amino acids. The trim removed 5 bases at V and 3 bases at J, leaving 10 bases unmatched. Germline assignment: CDR1 MDHEN and CDR2 SYDVKM. CDR3 in amino acids: CASSDDRGRVRYEQYF. The CDR3, as DNA: TGTGCCAGCAGTGACGACAGGGGGCGCGTCCGCTACGAGCAGTACTTC.

In the case of this clone: Other DNA sequences in the same sample also yield this CDR3. The chain couples TRBV11-2 to TRBJ2-2; D remains unclear. Trimming removed 3 bases from V and 5 bases from J, with 4 bases in between. Germline V CDR1 and CDR2: SGHAT, FQNNGV. This CDR3 has 12 residues. CDR3 bases: TGTGCCAGCAGCTTTAGTACCGGGGAGCTGTTTTTT. Residues: CASSFSTGELFF.

The rearrangement links TRBV4-3 to TRBJ2-1, with D hard to call. The CDR3 is made up of 15 amino acids. Per the germline V gene, CDR1 is LGHNA and CDR2 is YSLEER. The ends were cut back, 0 bases at V and 7 bases at J, with 13 bases in the middle. The DNA of the CDR3 is TGCGCCAGCAGCCAAGATTGGGGTCTGCGGAATGAGCAGTTCTTC. Translated, it gives CASSQDWGLRNEQFF.

J is TRBJ2-7 and V is TRBV4-1; no clear D. V was shortened by 1 base and J by 0 bases, with 7 bases between the two germline ends. Germline V lookup: CDR1 MGHRA, CDR2 YSYEKL. The CDR3 runs 14 residues. The CDR3 region has the DNA TGCGCCAGCAGCCAAGTAGTGGGCTCCTACGAGCAGTACTTC. Its protein product is CASSQVVGSYEQYF.

The J gene is TRBJ1-2, the V gene TRBV11-2; D is unresolved. Germline loops: CDR1 SGHAT, CDR2 FQNNGV. The CDR3 contains 17 residues. Trimming cost V 0 bases and J 6 bases, with 20 bases left between them. CDR3 in amino acids: CASSLDYSGTPAHGYTF. DNA for the CDR3: TGTGCCAGCAGCTTAGATTACTCAGGAACCCCAGCGCATGGCTACACCTTC.

V gene TRBV5-8 combines with J gene TRBJ2-7; 11 bases agree with TRBD1. CDR1 and CDR2 from the germline V gene are SGHTS and YDEGEE. The CDR3 has 16 residues. Losses at the gene ends were 3 bases for V and 1 base for J; bases not matched to a gene: 6. The CDR3 coding sequence is TGTGCCAGCAGCTCATGGACAGGGGGCAATTCCTACGAGCAGTACTTC. Translated, it gives CASSSWTGGNSYEQYF.

Worth noting for this clone: A junction end diverges from the germline sequence, so it may reflect a read error. This same CDR3 is encoded by further DNA sequences in the sample. This chain links TRBV28 with TRBJ1-5; possible D gene TRBD1, 5 bases. CDR1 MDHEN and CDR2 SYDVKM come from the germline V gene. The CDR3 loop spans 16 amino acids. The CDR3 coding sequence is TGTGCTAGCAGTTTAAAGAGCAGGGCGCCCAATCAGCCCCAGCATTTT. As protein: CASSLKSRAPNQPQHF.

The chain is built from TRBV9 and TRBJ1-1, with TRBD1 matching over 12 bases. This CDR3 is built from 18 residues. In germline, CDR1 is SGDLS, CDR2 YYNGEE. V was clipped by 4 bases and J by 1 base; unmatched bases: 11. The DNA for the CDR3 is TGTGCCAGCAGCCCTAAAGGGACAGGGGGCAATCAGAACACTGAAGCTTTCTTT. It yields the protein CASSPKGTGGNQNTEAFF.

V usage is TRBV4-3 and J usage is TRBJ1-1, with a tentative D call TRBD1 (6 bases). This CDR3 is 15 amino acids long. CDR1 is LGHNA, CDR2 YSLEER, per germline. Deletions cut 3 bases from V and 2 bases from J, with 13 bases between. The CDR3 sequence is CASSHQTGSNTEAFF. DNA of the CDR3: TGCGCCAGCAGCCACCAAACAGGGAGCAACACTGAAGCTTTCTTT.

The rearrangement links TRBV28 to TRBJ1-2; D possibly corresponds to TRBD1 (5 bases). The CDR3 consists of 17 residues. In germline, CDR1 is MDHEN, CDR2 SYDVKM. The ends were cut back, 5 bases at V and 2 bases at J, with 21 bases in the middle. CDR3 DNA sequence: TGTGCCAGCAGTAAAAGGGATCAGAGGGGCAACAACTATGGCTACACCTTC. Translating gives CASSKRDQRGNNYGYTF.

The J gene is TRBJ2-5, the V gene TRBV13; perhaps TRBD2 as D (7 bases). The DNA matches TRBJ2-7 better at its end, which makes the J call doubtful. CDR1 and CDR2 (germline): PRHDT, FYEKMQ (reference sequence). This CDR3 is built from 13 residues. CDR3 protein: CASSLRGRDEQYF. DNA for the CDR3: TGTGCCAGCAGCTTAAGGGGGAGGGACGAGCAGTACTTC.

V gene TRBV5-5 combines with J gene TRBJ1-2, with TRBD1 as a possible D gene (5 bases). Germline assignment: CDR1 SGHKS and CDR2 YYEKEE (reference sequence). Trimming took off 2 bases at V and 8 bases at J, with 10 bases between the two ends. The CDR3 consists of 12 residues. The CDR3 DNA reads as TGTGCCAGCAGCTTTGGGACGTTCGGCTACACCTTC. Its translation: CASSFGTFGYTF.

The V call is TRBV9, the J call TRBJ2-2, with D uncertain. V was shortened by 0 bases and J by 5 bases, with 8 bases between the two germline ends. Germline V CDR1 and CDR2: SGDLS, YYNGEE. The CDR3 contains 14 residues. The CDR3 here is CASSVALGTGELFF. In DNA, the CDR3 is TGTGCCAGCAGCGTAGCTTTGGGAACCGGGGAGCTGTTTTTT.

The chain couples TRBV29-1 to TRBJ2-7; 10 bases align to TRBD2. Per the germline V gene, CDR1 is SQVTM and CDR2 is ANQGSEA. The CDR3 spans 15 residues. Trimming removed 4 bases from V and 5 bases from J; junction bases left unmatched: 11. CDR3 protein: CSVAPGSGRADEQYF. In DNA form, the CDR3 reads TGCAGCGTTGCTCCTGGGAGCGGGAGGGCCGACGAGCAGTACTTC.